This T cell receptor beta chain was sequenced for a study of response to subunit inactivated influenza vaccine. TCRdb reprocessed the RT-PCR reads via MiXCR and lists one record per CDR3 protein. Counted here are 600,000 to 850,000 distinct CDR3 sequences, 12% to 15% occurring once; the ten biggest clones make up about 7.4%. This clonotype was seen only once. The antigen is undetermined. General study points: The authors suggested that every seasonal influenza vaccination recruits few new T cells.

This sample comprised PBMCs from blood, obtained less than 15 days before vaccination. This sequence originates from a man aged 45-60 years who received an inactivated influenza vaccine.

CDR3 in DNA: TGTGCCAGCAGCATCAGGGTAGCCGGGGCCAACGTCCTGACTTTC. Its translation: CASSIRVAGANVLTF. V is TRBV7-9 and J is TRBJ2-6; tentatively, D is TRBD1 (5 bases). The CDR3 consists of 15 residues. Germline lookup yields CDR1 SEHNR and CDR2 FQNEAQ (reference sequence). V lost 5 bases and J lost 4, with 12 bases in between.